The 24 T cell receptor beta chains given below trace back to one sample, sequenced in a study of molecular identifiers for immune sequencing clone quantification. TCRdb ran MiXCR on the PCR reads and lists one entry per CDR3 protein. The table lists over 600,000 distinct CDR3 sequences, roughly 21% of them singletons. Input material: naive CD8+ T cells from blood, with Jurkat cell RNA spiked in. Sample subset: FACS-sorted CD8+CD4-CCR7+CD45RA+ naive T cells. Receptors originate from a human donor in good health. Some libraries in this study had Jurkat cell RNA spiked in.

The sample holds many counts of this clonotype. The chain joins TRBV7-9 to TRBJ1-1; perhaps TRBD1 as D (5 bases). Per the germline V gene, CDR1 is SEHNR and CDR2 is FQNEAQ (reference sequence). This CDR3 contains 17 residues. Trimming pared 1 base from V and 0 bases from J, leaving 15 bases between. CDR3 residues: CASSLVLGQNMNTEAFF. DNA for the CDR3: TGTGCCAGCAGCTTAGTACTGGGGCAGAACATGAACACTGAAGCTTTCTTT.

This clonotype was recorded many times. Written as DNA, the CDR3 is TGTGCCAGCAGCTTGGTGGGCCACTCTGGGGCCAACGTCCTGACTTTC. As protein: CASSLVGHSGANVLTF. The rearrangement uses TRBV5-6 and TRBJ2-6; D gene ambiguous. There are 16 residues in the CDR3. Germline V gives CDR1 SGHDT, CDR2 YYEEEE. Trimming cost V 0 bases and J 0 bases, with 7 bases left between them.

This clonotype was counted between two and nine times. J is TRBJ2-7 and V is TRBV20-1, with a possible D match to TRBD2 (5 bases). Per the germline V gene, CDR1 is DFQATT and CDR2 is SNEGSKA (reference sequence). This CDR3 region has 12 residues. Trimming left V 3 bases short and J 4 bases short, with 10 bases between. The CDR3 nucleotides are TGCAGTGCTAGGATTACGGGATACGAGCAGTACTTC. Protein: CSARITGYEQYF.

This clonotype appeared many times. The chain carries TRBV25-1 and TRBJ2-7, with TRBD2 matching 7 bases. Germline values: CDR1 MGHDK, CDR2 SYGVNS. Trimming removed 6 bases from V and 4 bases from J; junction bases left unmatched: 6. The length of the CDR3 is 13 residues. CDR3 coding DNA: TGTGCCAGCAGCCAAGGACTAGTATACGAGCAGTACTTC. Translating gives CASSQGLVYEQYF.

As to this clonotype: A much larger clonotype is one base distant, so this may be a read error. The V and J genes are TRBV19 and TRBJ2-2; the D gene could be TRBD1 or TRBD2 (6 bases each). Germline V gene sequence: CDR1 LNHDA, CDR2 SQIVND (reference sequence). This CDR3 spans 14 amino acids. The CDR3 spells CASTYRDDTGGLFF. The DNA for the CDR3 is TGTGCCAGTACTTACAGGGATGACACCGGGGGGCTGTTTTTT.

This clonotype was counted between two and nine times. A much larger clone lies a single base off, so this may be a read error. The chain joins TRBV7-6 to TRBJ1-4; 7 bases are shared with TRBD1. The germline V gene encodes CDR1 SGHVS and CDR2 FNYEAQ. The CDR3 is 13 residues long. CDR3 in amino acids: CASGPGGSEKPFF. As DNA, the CDR3 is TGTGCCAGCGGCCCAGGGGGTAGTGAAAAACCGTTTTTT.

This clonotype was recorded many times. The V call is TRBV29-1, the J call TRBJ2-5; the match to TRBD1 covers 8 bases. The CDR3 has 15 amino acids. The V gene's germline CDR1 is SQVTM and CDR2 ANQGSEA. The J segment lost 5 bases and the V segment lost 4 bases, leaving 12 bases of the junction unmatched. CDR3 protein: CSVAPADRAGETQYF. DNA of the CDR3: TGCAGCGTTGCACCCGCGGACAGGGCAGGGGAGACCCAGTACTTC.

Details on this clonotype: A much larger clone lies a single base off, so this may be a read error. DNA for the CDR3: TGTGCCACCAGTGATCACTGCGACTCCCGGGACAGGAGGATCAATCAGCCCCAGCATTTT. It codes for CATSDHCDSRDRRINQPQHF. This chain uses TRBV24-1 with TRBJ1-5; 8 positions agree with TRBD1. Germline CDR1 and CDR2: KGHDR and SFDVKD. V shed 3 bases, J shed 3 bases, and the junction held 18 bases outside the gene matches. The CDR3 loop spans 20 amino acids.

The gene calls are TRBV19 and TRBJ2-3, with TRBD2 matching over 9 bases. After removal of 10 bases from V and 12 bases from J, the junction contained 11 bases not matched to a gene. The CDR3 runs 12 residues. Germline assignment: CDR1 LNHDA and CDR2 SQIVND (reference sequence). Written as DNA, the CDR3 is TGTGCCATCTCGAGCGGGAGGTCCGCACAGTATTTT. This codes for CAISSGRSAQYF.

This clonotype was detected ten times or more. The rearrangement uses TRBV12-3 or TRBV12-4 and TRBJ2-1, with a possible D match to TRBD1 (6 bases). V was pared by 6 bases and J by 6 bases, with 15 bases between. This CDR3 has 14 amino acids. CDR3 protein: CASSGQSEINEQFF. The CDR3 DNA follows: TGTGCCAGCAGCGGACAGTCGGAGATCAATGAGCAGTTCTTC.

This clonotype was found many times. The J gene is TRBJ1-5, the V gene TRBV4-3; possibly TRBD1 for D (6 bases). The CDR3 runs to 15 residues. Germline CDR1 is LGHNA and CDR2 is YSLEER. V was pared by 1 base and J by 5 bases, with 12 bases between. The CDR3 region is CASSQGWQGHQPQHF. DNA of the CDR3: TGCGCCAGCAGCCAAGGTTGGCAGGGGCATCAGCCCCAGCATTTT.

Points on this clonotype: Possible read error: a much larger clone is one base away. Lacking the conserved final phenylalanine or tryptophan, this CDR3 likely reflects a read error. The DNA is left out, because the CDR3 cannot be placed on it with certainty; the CDR3 is given as TCRdb lists it. The J gene is TRBJ2-1, the V gene TRBV7-9; the table's D call, TRBD1, has no DNA check behind it. The CDR3 contains 13 residues when both ends are counted. Germline V gene data show CDR1 as SEHNR and CDR2 as FQNEAQ (reference sequence). The CDR3 region is CASSSYTDRGQVS.

This clonotype was recorded many times. The rearrangement joins TRBV28 to TRBJ1-6, with 9 bases fitting TRBD1. The CDR3 has 14 residues. J lost 8 bases, V lost 4 bases, and 3 bases had no gene match. Per the germline V gene, CDR1 is MDHEN and CDR2 is SYDVKM. This chain's CDR3 is CASSSGQGDSPLHF. The DNA for the CDR3 is TGTGCCAGCAGTTCGGGACAGGGAGATTCACCCCTCCACTTT. Full variable domain (outside the CDR3, taken from reference TRBV28 and TRBJ1-6): DVKVTQSSRYLVKRTGEKVFLECVQDMDHENMFWYRQDPGLGLRLIYFSYDVKMKEKGDIPEGYSVSREKKERFSLILESASTNQTSMYLCASSSGQGDSPLHFGNGTRLTVT.

This clonotype was counted many times. The J gene is TRBJ2-3, the V gene TRBV5-6; 7 nucleotides align to TRBD2. Germline V gives CDR1 SGHDT, CDR2 YYEEEE. The CDR3 runs to 15 residues. The V gene end was trimmed by 6 bases and the J gene end by 1 base; junction bases not matched to a gene: 8. CDR3 loop: CASTPRSGGTDTQYF. The CDR3 nucleotides are TGTGCCAGCACACCTCGGAGCGGGGGCACAGATACGCAGTATTTT. Supplemented by reference TRBV5-6 and TRBJ2-3, the full variable domain reads DAGVTQSPTHLIKTRGQQVTLRCSPKSGHDTVSWYQQALGQGPQFIFQYYEEEERQRGNFPDRFSGHQFPNYSSELNVNALLLGDSALYLCASTPRSGGTDTQYFGPGTRLTVL.

This clonotype was detected only a few times. The CDR3 DNA is TGTGCCAGCAGCCAAGTGCAGGCGGGGAATTCACCCCTCCACTTT. Protein product: CASSQVQAGNSPLHF. This chain links TRBV14 with TRBJ1-6; the D is unclear. Trimming left V 1 base short and J 7 bases short, with 11 bases between. This CDR3 comprises 15 residues. Germline V gives CDR1 SGHDN, CDR2 FVKESK.

This clonotype was observed many times. This chain connects TRBV5-6 to TRBJ1-5, with D uncertain. The CDR3 sequence is 12 residues long. Germline V gene lookup returns CDR1 SGHDT and CDR2 YYEEEE. V was pared by 1 base and J by 7 bases, with 6 bases between. CDR3 protein: CASSLWEQPQHF. The CDR3 DNA sequence: TGTGCCAGCAGCTTGTGGGAACAGCCCCAGCATTTT.

Comments on this clonotype: A much larger clone is a single base away; this may be a read error. V and J are TRBV7-3 and TRBJ1-5, with D uncertain. Germline V CDR1 and CDR2: SGHTA, FQGTGA. This CDR3 region has 13 residues. V was shortened by 10 bases and J by 4 bases, with 14 bases between the two germline ends. CDR3 sequence: CATASGLNQPQHF. The CDR3 nucleotides are TGTGCCACCGCGAGCGGCCTAAATCAGCCCCAGCATTTT.

Regarding this clonotype: Given a much more abundant clone one base away, this may be a read error. The chain recombines TRBV7-9 with TRBJ2-3; D gene uncertain. The CDR3 sequence is 15 residues long. In germline, CDR1 is SEHNR, CDR2 FQNEAQ (reference sequence). The CDR3 nucleotides read TGTGCCAGCAACTTATCGGGTCCTCCGGTAGATACGCAGTATTTT. Encoded protein: CASNLSGPPVDTQYF. Complete variable domain (other parts from reference TRBV7-9 and TRBJ2-3): DTGVSQNPRHKITKRGQNVTFRCDPISEHNRLYWYRQTLGQGPEFLTYFQNEAQLEKSRLLSDRFSAERPKGSFSTLEIQRTEQGDSAMYLCASNLSGPPVDTQYFGPGTRLTVL.

Remarks on this clonotype: This may arise from a read error, as a much more abundant clone is one base away. V and J are TRBV6-5 and TRBJ2-1; possible D gene TRBD1, 6 bases. CDR3 size: 15 residues. V was shortened by 0 bases and J by 10 bases, with 16 bases between the two germline ends. Germline V gene sequence: CDR1 MNHEY, CDR2 SVGAGI. CDR3 residues: CASSYSRSGAYEQFF. The CDR3 bases are TGTGCCAGCAGTTACTCGAGGTCAGGGGCCTACGAGCAGTTCTTC.

Details on this clonotype: A clone one base away is much larger, so this may be a read error. The chain is built from TRBV29-1 and TRBJ2-7; D is unresolved. The CDR3 covers 10 residues. Looked up from germline, CDR1 is SQVTM and CDR2 is ANQGSEA. The CDR3 spells CGVRLGEQYF. CDR3 DNA sequence: TGCGGCGTGCGTCTTGGCGAGCAGTACTTC.

On this clonotype itself: A single base separates this from a much larger clone, so it may be a read error. The rearrangement links TRBV20-1 to TRBJ2-7; D not certain. Germline V gene sequence: CDR1 DFQATT, CDR2 SNEGSKA (reference sequence). This CDR3 region has 15 residues. The CDR3 here is CSARSEHGTTYGQYF. The CDR3 DNA sequence: TGCAGTGCTAGAAGCGAACACGGCACAACCTACGGGCAGTACTTC.

The chain employs TRBV27 and TRBJ2-1; 7 nucleotides line up with TRBD2. There are 16 residues in the CDR3. Germline CDR1 reads MNHEY; CDR2 reads SMNVEV (reference sequence). The V segment lost 1 base and the J segment 6 bases; nucleotides outside the gene matches: 9. The CDR3, as DNA: TGTGCCAGCAGTTTATTGGCGGGAGCTAAGGGCAATGAGCAGTTCTTC. Protein: CASSLLAGAKGNEQFF.

Points on this clonotype: This may be a read error, as it is one base from a much larger clone. The genes are TRBV6-2 or TRBV6-3 and TRBJ1-1; D is undetermined. The CDR3 covers 12 residues. Trimming removed 6 bases from V and 5 bases from J, with 10 bases in between. The V gene's germline CDR1 is MNHEY and CDR2 SVGEGT. CDR3 protein: CASREAKTEAFF. CDR3 coding DNA: TGTGCCAGCAGAGAGGCTAAAACTGAAGCTTTCTTT.

The V call is TRBV4-1, the J call TRBJ1-1; D is unresolved. CDR3 size: 13 residues. V was trimmed by 3 bases and J by 4 bases, leaving 9 bases between them. Germline V gene data show CDR1 as MGHRA and CDR2 as YSYEKL. Here the CDR3 DNA reads TGCGCCAGCAGCCATGAGAGGGTCACTGAAGCTTTCTTT. Its protein product is CASSHERVTEAFF.